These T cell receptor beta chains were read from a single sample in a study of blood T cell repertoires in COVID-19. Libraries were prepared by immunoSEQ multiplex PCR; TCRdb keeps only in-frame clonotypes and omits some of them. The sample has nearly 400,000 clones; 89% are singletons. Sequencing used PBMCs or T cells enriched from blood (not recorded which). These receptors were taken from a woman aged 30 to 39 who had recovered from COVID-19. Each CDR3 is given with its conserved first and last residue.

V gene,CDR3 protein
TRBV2,CASSGGGQNEKLFF
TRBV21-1,CASSNDNPEFSYNEQFF
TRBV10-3,CAIGRSGTFNEQYF
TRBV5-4,CASSLELLAGGPSETDTQYF
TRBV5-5,CASSLAGTGVYGYTF
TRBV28,CASSFGTGYTGNTIYF
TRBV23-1,CASSLILAGGLKRSYEQYF
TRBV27,CASSGTGSSYNSPLHF
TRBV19,CASSTRQGVGRGSSPLHF
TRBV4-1,CASSQEGVVYNEQFF
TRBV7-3,CASSLNPSGEAFF
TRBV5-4,CASSFVTGLNSPLHF
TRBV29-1,CSVRAGSTGYNEQFF
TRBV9,CASSVAGPNSPLHF
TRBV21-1,CASSKGRGVWELFF
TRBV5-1,CASSPGTGGRVSEKLFF
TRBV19,CASRVQVAGGKEQFF
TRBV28,CASSLPTGQGNEQYF